Each of the 10 T cell receptor beta chains below was sequenced from the same sample in a study of blood T cell repertoires in COVID-19 (dated by TCRdb to the early 2020s). The library was produced with the immunoSEQ multiplex PCR assay. The table was pulled from immuneACCESS by TCRdb, which kept in-frame rearrangements only. Such tables lose some clones; where checked, under half of the loss comes from unresolved V genes, and the rest has no known cause. The sample profile shows 150,000 to 190,000 clones; over 60% of them were found once. About 3.8% of the sample rests with the top ten. Sequenced input: peripheral blood. These receptors originate from a woman aged 80 or older with acute or convalescent COVID-19.

This clone came up a few times. The gene calls are TRBV7-8 and TRBJ1-4, with D possibly matching TRBD1 (5 bases). Trimming stripped 1 base from V and 4 bases from J, with 10 bases between. From germline, CDR1 is SGHVS and CDR2 FQNEAQ. The CDR3 length is 15 residues. CDR3 loop: CASSLVLGVNEKLFF. CDR3 DNA sequence: TGTGCCAGCAGCTTAGTGTTAGGGGTTAATGAAAAACTGTTTTTT.

This chain uses TRBV18 with TRBJ2-1, with 7 bases aligning to TRBD2. J was trimmed by 0 bases and V by 5 bases; bases with no gene match: 10. CDR1 is KGHSH, CDR2 LQKENI, per germline. The CDR3 covers 17 residues. The DNA of the CDR3 is TGTGCCAGCTCAATGACTAGCCCGCTCAACTCCTACAATGAGCAGTTCTTC. Its translation: CASSMTSPLNSYNEQFF.

The rearrangement links TRBV4-2 to TRBJ2-5, with 7 bases identical to TRBD1. Losses at the gene ends were 4 bases for V and 5 bases for J; bases not matched to a gene: 10. Germline-derived CDR1 and CDR2 are LGHNA and YNFKEQ. CDR3 size: 15 residues. CDR3 bases: TGTGCCAGCAGCCCAGCTCCGGGACAGTGGGAGACCCAGTACTTC. Encoded protein: CASSPAPGQWETQYF.

The chain carries TRBV30 and TRBJ1-2; D gene uncertain. The germline V gene encodes CDR1 GTSNPN and CDR2 SVGIG (reference sequence). Trimming pared 1 base from V and 7 bases from J, leaving 7 bases between. This CDR3 contains 11 residues. CDR3: CAWSGGSGYTF. The DNA for the CDR3 is TGTGCCTGGAGTGGAGGGTCTGGCTACACCTTC.

The chain links TRBV29-1 to TRBJ2-2, with 7 bases that match TRBD1. The V gene's germline CDR1 is SQVTM and CDR2 ANQGSEA. The CDR3 has 18 residues. The junction had 16 bases not matched to a gene; V was cut back by 6 bases and J by 0 bases. DNA of the CDR3: TGCAGCGTAACAACAGGGGTATCCTCCCTCGCGAACACCGGGGAGCTGTTTTTT. This gives the protein CSVTTGVSSLANTGELFF.

The chain carries TRBV6-1 and TRBJ1-1; D gene uncertain. Germline V gene data show CDR1 as MNHNS and CDR2 as SASEGT. Trimming cost V 1 base and J 11 bases, with 8 bases left between them. This CDR3 is built from 11 residues. CDR3 residues: CASSEVQRAFF. CDR3 DNA sequence: TGTGCCAGCAGTGAAGTGCAGAGGGCTTTCTTT.

This clone was seen just once. The genes are TRBV7-2 and TRBJ2-5; D is perhaps TRBD1 (6 bases). The CDR3 extends over 15 amino acids. CDR1 is SGHTA, CDR2 FQGNSA, per germline. V was cut by 4 bases and J by 7 bases, with 19 bases left in between. CDR3 protein: CASSSHSGDGGTQYF. The DNA of the CDR3 is TGTGCCAGCAGCTCACACTCAGGGGATGGAGGGACCCAGTACTTC.

The chain recombines TRBV29-1 with TRBJ2-7, with TRBD1 matching over 8 bases. With 6 bases clipped from V and 4 bases from J, the junction kept 11 bases outside the gene matches. The CDR3 contains 14 residues. Germline V lookup: CDR1 SQVTM, CDR2 ANQGSEA. CDR3 protein: CSVHDTGQDYEQYF. In DNA form, the CDR3 reads TGCAGCGTACATGACACGGGACAGGATTACGAGCAGTACTTC.

V and J are TRBV6-5 and TRBJ1-2; 10 bases match TRBD1. In germline, CDR1 is MNHEY, CDR2 SVGAGI. The CDR3 loop spans 16 amino acids. The V segment lost 2 bases and the J segment 4 bases; nucleotides outside the gene matches: 7. The CDR3 loop reads CASSYLTRTGGYGYTF. The DNA of the CDR3 is TGTGCCAGCAGTTACCTCACCCGGACAGGGGGCTATGGCTACACCTTC.

The chain has TRBV5-1 and TRBJ2-1, with D hard to call. Germline V lookup: CDR1 SGHRS, CDR2 YFSETQ. The CDR3 spans 17 residues. Trimming pared 0 bases from V and 0 bases from J, leaving 13 bases between. CDR3 DNA: TGCGCCAGCAGCTTGGCCCCAGGCCCAGTCTCCTACAATGAGCAGTTCTTC. It encodes CASSLAPGPVSYNEQFF. Full variable domain (rest looked up from reference TRBV5-1 and TRBJ2-1): KAGVTQTPRYLIKTRGQQVTLSCSPISGHRSVSWYQQTPGQGLQFLFEYFSETQRNKGNFPGRFSGRQFSNSRSEMNVSTLELGDSALYLCASSLAPGPVSYNEQFFGPGTRLTVL.